The rows below give T cell receptor beta chains drawn from one sample of a study of technical replicates of blood from a handful of donors. Sequencing used immunoSEQ multiplex PCR; TCRdb keeps in-frame clones, though not all of them. The sample has over 10,000 clones, 79% seen once. Sequencing was done on a sample of PBMCs. The receptors originated from a human donor in good health. Each CDR3 is given with its conserved first and last residue. A D gene is named only where the DNA matches it firmly. Expanded clones are given a class, and other clones once, few, many or no size at all.

TRBV19	TRBD2	.	TRBJ2-7	CASSSKVGLAGVQYF	TGTGCCAGTAGCTCGAAGGTGGGACTAGCGGGAGTGCAGTACTTC
TRBV7-6	.	.	TRBJ2-1	CASSLLAEEQFF	TGTGCCAGCAGCCTACTAGCCGAGGAGCAGTTCTTC
TRBV15	.	few	TRBJ1-5	CATSRDPGEGHQPQHF	TGTGCCACCAGCAGAGATCCGGGGGAGGGGCATCAGCCCCAGCATTTT
TRBV30	TRBD2	.	TRBJ2-5	CAWSGDYVQETQYF	TGTGCCTGGAGCGGGGACTACGTACAAGAGACCCAGTACTTC
TRBV28	TRBD2	.	TRBJ2-3	CASSLPTSGSGDTQYF	TGTGCCAGCAGTTTACCCACTAGCGGGAGTGGGGATACGCAGTATTTT
TRBV28	TRBD1	.	TRBJ1-2	CASRGSRTGPGYTF	TGTGCCAGCAGGGGTAGCCGGACAGGGCCTGGCTACACCTTC
TRBV11-3	.	.	TRBJ2-1	CASSLDSGGEQFF	TGTGCCAGCAGCTTAGATAGCGGTGGTGAGCAGTTCTTC
TRBV18	TRBD2	.	TRBJ2-1	CASSRGTSGSGEQFF	TGTGCCAGCTCACGTGGGACTAGCGGGAGTGGTGAGCAGTTCTTC
TRBV6-6	TRBD1	.	TRBJ2-7	CASTGTGAAEQYF	TGTGCCAGTACCGGGACAGGGGCCGCCGAGCAGTACTTC
TRBV9	.	.	TRBJ1-2	CASSLQGFGYGYTF	TGTGCCAGCAGTTTGCAGGGTTTCGGCTATGGCTACACCTTC
TRBV18	TRBD1	.	TRBJ2-2	CASSPDRVSSTGELFF	TGTGCCAGCTCACCAGACAGGGTCTCGAGCACCGGGGAGCTGTTTTTT
TRBV21-1	.	.	TRBJ1-1	CASSKGGREDTEAFF	TGTGCCAGCAGCAAAGGTGGCAGGGAAGACACTGAAGCTTTCTTT
TRBV14	.	.	TRBJ2-3	CASSQTAASTDTQYF	TGTGCCAGCAGCCAAACAGCAGCTAGCACAGATACGCAGTATTTT
TRBV4-2	TRBD2	.	TRBJ2-1	CASSQDIAGGYNEQFF	TGTGCCAGCAGCCAAGATATAGCGGGAGGGTACAATGAGCAGTTCTTC
TRBV7-9	.	.	TRBJ2-3	CASSLRADTQYF	TGTGCCAGCAGCTTGCGGGCAGATACGCAGTATTTT
TRBV5-1	.	.	TRBJ1-1	CASSSGGGLVDTEAFF	TGCGCCAGCAGCTCCGGCGGGGGTCTGGTCGACACTGAAGCTTTCTTT
TRBV6-5	.	.	TRBJ1-2	CASSLLGGQGYTF	TGTGCCAGCAGCCTACTCGGGGGGCAGGGCTACACCTTC
TRBV5-1	.	.	TRBJ2-3	CASSPGQRQENTDTQYF	TGCGCCAGCAGCCCGGGGCAAAGACAGGAGAACACAGATACGCAGTATTTT
TRBV23-1	.	.	TRBJ2-5	CASSQGNRDRETQYF	TGCGCCAGCAGTCAGGGGAACAGGGATAGAGAGACCCAGTACTTC
TRBV7-6	.	.	TRBJ2-7	CASSRTINWKLDEQYF	TGTGCCAGCAGCCGGACTATAAATTGGAAGCTGGACGAGCAGTACTTC
TRBV28	.	.	TRBJ1-2	CASSFPNGYTF	TGTGCCAGCAGTTTTCCAAATGGCTACACCTTC
TRBV11-3	TRBD2	.	TRBJ2-2	CASSLTGTIDTGELFF	TGTGCCAGCAGCTTAACCGGGACTATAGACACCGGGGAGCTGTTTTTT
TRBV5-4	.	.	TRBJ1-4	CASSMDSLNEKLFF	TGTGCCAGCAGCATGGACAGTCTTAATGAAAAACTGTTTTTT
TRBV7-9	.	.	TRBJ2-7	CASSLGRGGYSYEQYF	TGTGCCAGCAGCTTAGGAAGAGGGGGTTACTCCTACGAGCAGTACTTC
TRBV7-8	.	.	TRBJ2-5	CASITPGSGQETQYF	TGTGCCAGCATCACTCCCGGGAGCGGGCAAGAGACCCAGTACTTC
TRBV5-1	.	.	TRBJ2-2	CASSLEAGATGELFF	TGCGCCAGCAGCTTGGAGGCGGGGGCCACCGGGGAGCTGTTTTTT
TRBV7-9	.	once	TRBJ1-3	CASLHPTSGNTIYF	TGTGCCAGCCTACACCCGACATCTGGAAACACCATATATTTT
TRBV5-1	TRBD1	.	TRBJ1-3	CASSWRQGLSGNTIYF	TGCGCCAGCAGCTGGAGACAGGGACTTTCAGGAAACACCATATATTTT
TRBV5-1	TRBD2	.	TRBJ2-7	CASRSGGDLYEQYF	TGCGCCAGCAGGTCGGGAGGGGACCTCTACGAGCAGTACTTC
TRBV28	TRBD1	.	TRBJ2-5	CASSSTYRDRVVQYF	TGTGCCAGCAGTTCGACCTACCGGGACAGGGTGGTCCAGTACTTC
TRBV6-5	.	.	TRBJ1-2	CASRDSQANYGYTF	TGTGCCAGCAGGGACAGCCAAGCTAACTATGGCTACACCTTC
TRBV19	TRBD2	.	TRBJ2-1	CASSRTGTSGYNEQFF	TGTGCCAGTAGCCGGACCGGGACTAGCGGATACAATGAGCAGTTCTTC
TRBV4-1	TRBD2	.	TRBJ2-5	CASSQESGASGNQETQYF	TGCGCCAGCAGCCAAGAGAGTGGGGCTAGCGGGAACCAAGAGACCCAGTACTTC
TRBV7-9	.	.	TRBJ1-1	CASSFVEGEAFF	TGTGCCAGCAGTTTTGTGGAGGGGGAAGCTTTCTTT
TRBV7-6	TRBD2	few	TRBJ2-1	CASSLGGAGASYNEQFF	TGTGCCAGCAGCTTAGGAGGAGCGGGAGCCTCCTACAATGAGCAGTTCTTC
TRBV9	TRBD2	.	TRBJ2-1	CASSVSLAASSYNEQFF	TGTGCCAGCAGCGTTAGTCTAGCGGCAAGCTCCTACAATGAGCAGTTCTTC
TRBV11-3	TRBD2	.	TRBJ2-1	CASSPRTSGTYNEQFF	TGTGCCAGCAGCCCCCGAACTAGCGGTACCTACAATGAGCAGTTCTTC
TRBV2	.	.	TRBJ2-4	CAGSSGQLAKNIQYF	TGTGCCGGATCCTCGGGACAACTAGCCAAAAACATTCAGTACTTC
TRBV9	TRBD2	.	TRBJ2-3	CASSVGTSVVDTQYF	TGTGCCAGCAGCGTAGGTACTAGCGTAGTGGATACGCAGTATTTT
TRBV5-4	.	.	TRBJ1-1	CAGSLRGMGTEAFF	TGTGCCGGCAGCTTAAGGGGAATGGGCACTGAAGCTTTCTTT
TRBV30	TRBD1	.	TRBJ2-1	CAWKPGQGANNEQFF	TGTGCCTGGAAACCGGGACAGGGGGCAAACAATGAGCAGTTCTTC
TRBV7-2	TRBD2	.	TRBJ2-1	CASSPGTSGVNEQFF	TGTGCCAGCAGTCCCGGGACTAGCGGGGTCAATGAGCAGTTCTTC
TRBV9	TRBD1	few	TRBJ1-3	CASSPRGLNSGNTIYF	TGTGCCAGCAGCCCAAGGGGGCTAAACTCTGGAAACACCATATATTTT
TRBV27	TRBD1	few	TRBJ2-2	CASSTTGDTGELFF	TGTGCCAGCAGTACGACAGGGGATACCGGGGAGCTGTTTTTT
TRBV5-5	.	.	TRBJ2-2	CASSQQTSSDSTGELFF	TGTGCCAGCAGCCAACAAACTAGCTCCGACAGCACCGGGGAGCTGTTTTTT
TRBV30	TRBD1	few	TRBJ1-1	CAWTADRGLTEAFF	TGTGCCTGGACCGCGGACAGGGGACTGACTGAAGCTTTCTTT
TRBV5-1	.	.	TRBJ2-1	CASRDAGTGNNEQFF	TGCGCCAGCAGGGATGCCGGGACTGGAAACAATGAGCAGTTCTTC
TRBV14	TRBD2	.	TRBJ2-5	CASSPWTSAETQYF	TGTGCCAGCAGCCCATGGACTAGCGCGGAGACCCAGTACTTC
TRBV7-3	TRBD2	.	TRBJ2-5	CASSFSGSVETQYF	TGTGCCAGCAGCTTTAGCGGGAGTGTAGAGACCCAGTACTTC
TRBV6-1	TRBD2	.	TRBJ2-1	CASATSGSNEQFF	TGTGCCAGCGCGACTAGCGGGAGTAATGAGCAGTTCTTC
TRBV2	.	.	TRBJ2-7	CASSEVQAHEQYF	TGTGCCAGCAGTGAAGTACAGGCCCACGAGCAGTACTTC
TRBV7-9	TRBD1	.	TRBJ1-4	CASGQGGGKLFF	TGTGCCAGCGGACAGGGGGGGGGAAAACTGTTTTTT
TRBV9	TRBD2	.	TRBJ2-1	CASSVAVAGDGDEQFF	TGTGCCAGCAGCGTAGCTGTAGCGGGAGACGGGGATGAGCAGTTCTTC
TRBV11-2	TRBD1	once	TRBJ2-7	CASRNTGARYEQYF	TGTGCCAGCAGAAATACAGGGGCCAGATACGAGCAGTACTTC
TRBV29-1	TRBD2	.	TRBJ2-3	CSVVWLPGGTQYF	TGCAGCGTTGTGTGGCTCCCGGGGGGTACGCAGTATTTT
TRBV27	TRBD1	.	TRBJ2-1	CASSLSAGGRTEQFF	TGTGCCAGCAGTTTATCGGCAGGGGGCCGAACTGAGCAGTTCTTC
TRBV9	TRBD2	.	TRBJ2-2	CASSVGGRANTGELFF	TGTGCCAGCAGCGTGGGCGGGAGGGCCAACACCGGGGAGCTGTTTTTT
TRBV6-1	.	.	TRBJ1-4	CASAIRTANEKLFF	TGTGCCAGCGCAATCAGGACTGCTAATGAAAAACTGTTTTTT